These T cell receptor beta chains were read from a single sample in a study of shared clonotypes between healthy human individuals. Sequenced by immunoSEQ multiplex PCR; TCRdb stores in-frame clones only, minus some. This table has 800,000 to 950,000 clones, about 96% appearing once. Sequencing input: naive CD8+ T cells sorted from blood. The receptors here all came from a man aged 30 to 45 in good health. Each CDR3 is given with its conserved first and last residue. A D gene is named only where the DNA matches it firmly. Size is omitted from some rows. Given values are once, few, many or a class for expanded clones.

size: .
J: TRBJ2-7
V: TRBV7-9
D: .
CDR3: CASSSTLGGGSYEQYF
DNA: TGTGCCAGCAGCTCAACCCTGGGAGGCGGGTCTTACGAGCAGTACTTC

size: .
J: TRBJ2-1
V: TRBV2
D: .
CDR3: CASIGRTEQFF
DNA: TGTGCCAGCATAGGGCGTACTGAGCAGTTCTTC

size: .
J: TRBJ2-6
V: TRBV19
D: TRBD2
CDR3: CASRQLAGVGMGANVLTF
DNA: TGTGCCAGTAGACAACTAGCGGGAGTCGGTATGGGGGCCAACGTCCTGACTTTC

size: .
J: TRBJ1-5
V: TRBV2
D: .
CDR3: CASSEDRKLNQPQHF
DNA: TGTGCCAGCAGTGAAGACAGGAAACTCAATCAGCCCCAGCATTTT

size: .
J: TRBJ2-7
V: TRBV7-9
D: .
CDR3: CASSAERSYEQYF
DNA: TGTGCCAGCAGCGCGGAGCGGTCCTACGAGCAGTACTTC

size: .
J: TRBJ2-7
V: TRBV19
D: TRBD2
CDR3: CASSPSGGGYEQYF
DNA: TGTGCCAGTAGCCCCAGCGGGGGCGGGTACGAGCAGTACTTC

size: .
J: TRBJ2-2
V: TRBV2
D: .
CDR3: CASSDLGLGGFEREWFAGELFF
DNA: TGTGCCAGCAGTGATTTAGGGCTGGGTGGGTTCGAACGGGAGTGGTTCGCCGGGGAGCTGTTTTTT

size: .
J: TRBJ2-3
V: TRBV28
D: .
CDR3: CASSFGSGLSTDTQYF
DNA: TGTGCCAGCAGTTTCGGATCAGGGCTCAGCACAGATACGCAGTATTTT

size: .
J: TRBJ1-3
V: TRBV5-1
D: .
CDR3: CASSPPVSGNTIYF
DNA: TGCGCCAGCAGCCCCCCCGTGAGTGGAAACACCATATATTTT

size: .
J: TRBJ1-5
V: TRBV15
D: .
CDR3: CATSTTIAWTANQPQHF
DNA: TGTGCCACCAGCACGACCATCGCGTGGACAGCCAATCAGCCCCAGCATTTT

size: .
J: TRBJ1-5
V: TRBV6-1
D: .
CDR3: CASRWDSNQPQHF
DNA: TGTGCCAGCAGGTGGGACAGCAATCAGCCCCAGCATTTT

size: .
J: TRBJ1-2
V: TRBV6-1
D: .
CDR3: CASAYGVGYGYTF
DNA: TGTGCCAGTGCTTACGGGGTGGGGTATGGCTACACCTTC

size: .
J: TRBJ1-2
V: TRBV29-1
D: TRBD1
CDR3: CSVDSGQGTYGYTF
DNA: TGCAGCGTTGACTCGGGACAGGGGACCTATGGCTACACCTTC

size: .
J: TRBJ2-3
V: TRBV11-2
D: .
CDR3: CASSLGLTSSTDTQYF
DNA: TGTGCCAGCAGCTTAGGCCTTACATCTAGCACAGATACGCAGTATTTT

size: .
J: TRBJ2-7
V: TRBV5-4
D: TRBD2
CDR3: CASSRPTSGRHEQYF
DNA: TGTGCCAGCAGCCGGCCGACTAGCGGGCGCCACGAGCAGTACTTC

size: .
J: TRBJ2-3
V: TRBV7-9
D: .
CDR3: CASTAGAAPKDTQYF
DNA: TGTGCCAGCACCGCTGGCGCGGCCCCCAAGGATACGCAGTATTTT

size: .
J: TRBJ2-2
V: TRBV5-8
D: .
CDR3: CASSFTGELFF
DNA: TGTGCCAGCAGCTTCACCGGGGAGCTGTTTTTT

size: .
J: TRBJ2-7
V: TRBV4-1
D: .
CDR3: CASSPSTGLYEQYF
DNA: TGCGCCAGCAGCCCGTCTACAGGTCTCTACGAGCAGTACTTC

size: .
J: TRBJ1-5
V: TRBV5-1
D: .
CDR3: CASSPEWGRNQPQHF
DNA: TGCGCCAGCAGCCCCGAATGGGGTCGGAATCAGCCCCAGCATTTT

size: .
J: TRBJ1-2
V: TRBV27
D: .
CDR3: CASRRSGNGVKDGYTF
DNA: TGTGCCAGCAGGAGGTCAGGAAACGGTGTAAAGGATGGCTACACCTTC

size: .
J: TRBJ2-2
V: TRBV7-9
D: .
CDR3: CASSDTRGPGELFF
DNA: TGTGCCAGCAGCGATACCCGCGGTCCCGGGGAGCTGTTTTTT

size: .
J: TRBJ2-3
V: TRBV9
D: TRBD2
CDR3: CASSVSLAGGISTDTQYF
DNA: TGTGCCAGCAGCGTTAGCCTAGCGGGAGGCATTAGCACAGATACGCAGTATTTT

size: .
J: TRBJ1-4
V: TRBV7-9
D: TRBD1
CDR3: CASSLVQGINEKLFF
DNA: TGTGCCAGCAGCTTAGTACAGGGGATTAATGAAAAACTGTTTTTT

size: .
J: TRBJ1-2
V: TRBV28
D: .
CDR3: CASSLKSRAYGYTF
DNA: TGTGCCAGCAGTTTAAAGTCTAGGGCCTATGGCTACACCTTC

size: .
J: TRBJ2-5
V: TRBV7-9
D: TRBD2
CDR3: CASSRRLAGGLVETQYF
DNA: TGTGCCAGCAGCCGGCGACTGGCGGGAGGGCTGGTAGAGACCCAGTACTTC

size: .
J: TRBJ2-7
V: TRBV5-1
D: .
CDR3: CASSSGNTIDEQYF
DNA: TGCGCCAGCAGCTCCGGAAATACTATCGACGAGCAGTACTTC

size: .
J: TRBJ2-1
V: TRBV19
D: TRBD1
CDR3: CASSKGPGQGASSYNEQFF
DNA: TGTGCCAGTAGTAAGGGACCGGGACAGGGGGCCTCCTCCTACAATGAGCAGTTCTTC

size: .
J: TRBJ2-7
V: TRBV5-4
D: .
CDR3: CASSFSETQTYEQYF
DNA: TGTGCCAGCAGCTTTTCTGAGACACAAACCTACGAGCAGTACTTC

size: .
J: TRBJ2-7
V: TRBV7-8
D: TRBD2
CDR3: CASSPGLAGDSALYPYEQYF
DNA: TGTGCCAGCAGCCCCGGGTTAGCGGGAGATTCTGCCCTGTATCCCTACGAGCAGTACTTC

size: .
J: TRBJ2-1
V: TRBV30
D: .
CDR3: CAWSEGSSYNEQFF
DNA: TGTGCCTGGAGTGAAGGTTCGTCCTACAATGAGCAGTTCTTC

size: .
J: TRBJ2-7
V: TRBV7-7
D: TRBD1
CDR3: CASLKKGTGPFPGYEQYF
DNA: TGTGCTAGCTTGAAAAAGGGGACAGGACCATTCCCCGGCTACGAGCAGTACTTC

size: .
J: TRBJ2-5
V: TRBV7-9
D: TRBD2
CDR3: CASSQREGGKETQYF
DNA: TGTGCCAGCAGCCAGCGGGAGGGCGGCAAAGAGACCCAGTACTTC

size: .
J: TRBJ2-7
V: TRBV7-9
D: .
CDR3: CASSSITGSSYEQYF
DNA: TGTGCCAGCAGTTCCATTACAGGGAGCTCCTACGAGCAGTACTTC

size: .
J: TRBJ2-6
V: TRBV7-9
D: .
CDR3: CASSLSGKDRLGGANVLTF
DNA: TGTGCCAGCAGCTTATCTGGCAAGGATCGCTTGGGTGGGGCCAACGTCCTGACTTTC

size: .
J: TRBJ2-5
V: TRBV29-1
D: .
CDR3: CSVEGNQETQYF
DNA: TGCAGCGTTGAGGGGAACCAAGAGACCCAGTACTTC

size: .
J: TRBJ2-1
V: TRBV30
D: .
CDR3: CAWRRASRLQQFF
DNA: TGTGCCTGGAGGCGGGCTAGCAGGCTACAGCAGTTCTTC

size: .
J: TRBJ2-5
V: TRBV28
D: .
CDR3: CASSLVGITQETQYF
DNA: TGTGCCAGCAGCCTCGTCGGGATAACACAAGAGACCCAGTACTTC

size: once
J: TRBJ2-1
V: TRBV2
D: .
CDR3: CASPRESGFYEQFF
DNA: TGTGCCAGCCCCCGGGAGAGCGGGTTCTATGAGCAGTTCTTC

size: .
J: TRBJ2-1
V: TRBV19
D: .
CDR3: CASNPDSSYNEQFF
DNA: TGTGCCAGTAACCCAGATTCTTCGTACAATGAGCAGTTCTTC

size: .
J: TRBJ1-3
V: TRBV4-1
D: .
CDR3: CASTSGTGNTIYF
DNA: TGCGCCAGCACCTCAGGGACTGGAAACACCATATATTTT

size: .
J: TRBJ2-7
V: TRBV27
D: .
CDR3: CASSRGLGTIEQYF
DNA: TGTGCCAGCTCGCGGGGTCTGGGTACCATCGAGCAGTACTTC

size: .
J: TRBJ2-7
V: TRBV7-9
D: TRBD1
CDR3: CASRTGSYEQYF
DNA: TGTGCCAGCAGGACAGGGTCCTACGAGCAGTACTTC

size: .
J: TRBJ2-3
V: TRBV7-8
D: .
CDR3: CASSGSRLTDTQYF
DNA: TGTGCCAGCAGCGGGTCAAGACTCACAGATACGCAGTATTTT

size: .
J: TRBJ2-1
V: TRBV19
D: TRBD2
CDR3: CTSRVSGSSYNEQFF
DNA: TGTACCAGTAGGGTTAGCGGGAGCTCCTACAATGAGCAGTTCTTC

size: .
J: TRBJ2-1
V: TRBV18
D: TRBD1
CDR3: CASSPRDRGFHEQFF
DNA: TGTGCCAGCTCACCACGCGACAGGGGGTTCCATGAGCAGTTCTTC

size: .
J: TRBJ2-7
V: TRBV18
D: .
CDR3: CASSPLPRGREQYF
DNA: TGTGCCAGCTCACCATTACCCCGGGGGCGCGAGCAGTACTTC

size: .
J: TRBJ2-1
V: TRBV28
D: TRBD1
CDR3: CASSLTGGQGNEQFF
DNA: TGTGCCAGCAGTTTGACAGGGGGCCAAGGCAATGAGCAGTTCTTC

size: .
J: TRBJ2-7
V: TRBV4-1
D: TRBD2
CDR3: CASSRTTGTSEYEQYF
DNA: TGCGCCAGCAGCCGAACCACTGGGACTAGCGAATACGAGCAGTACTTC

size: once
J: TRBJ1-4
V: TRBV13
D: .
CDR3: CASSPQRAATNEKLFF
DNA: TGTGCCAGCAGCCCCCAGAGGGCCGCGACTAATGAAAAACTGTTTTTT

size: .
J: TRBJ2-1
V: TRBV2
D: .
CDR3: CASSRVDEQFF
DNA: TGTGCCAGCAGCAGGGTTGATGAGCAGTTCTTC

size: .
J: TRBJ2-7
V: TRBV10-3
D: TRBD2
CDR3: CAISDAGGSYEQYF
DNA: TGTGCCATCAGTGACGCGGGAGGATCCTACGAGCAGTACTTC